The 10 T cell receptor beta chains below all came from one sample that was sequenced in a study of blood T cell repertoires in COVID-19. The protocol was immunoSEQ multiplex PCR, while the TCRdb copy is restricted to in-frame clones and leaves out a portion. The sample holds about 250,000 clones, more than 75% seen once. Sequenced sample: peripheral blood. These receptors came from a woman aged 80 or over with COVID-19, enrolled during active disease.

The chain is built from TRBV19 and TRBJ1-1; D gene ambiguous. From germline, CDR1 is LNHDA and CDR2 SQIVND (reference sequence). V lost 7 bases to trimming and J lost 5 bases, with 17 bases between them. The CDR3 consists of 14 residues. CDR3 DNA: TGTGCCAGTAAAATTAACCACGGGGAGACTGAAGCTTTCTTT. Its translation is CASKINHGETEAFF. Together with reference TRBV19 and TRBJ1-1, the CDR3 gives the full variable domain: DGGITQSPKYLFRKEGQNVTLSCEQNLNHDAMYWYRQDPGQGLRLIYYSQIVNDFQKGDIAEGYSVSREKKESFPLTVTSAQKNPTAFYLCASKINHGETEAFFGQGTRLTVV.

At least ten counts were recorded for this clone. CDR3 bases: TGTGCCAGCAGTCTCGGACAGGGGTTGGGGAACTATGGCTACACCTTC. Its protein product is CASSLGQGLGNYGYTF. The rearrangement links TRBV27 to TRBJ1-2; 9 positions match TRBD1. Germline V gives CDR1 MNHEY, CDR2 SMNVEV (reference sequence). The CDR3 is 16 amino acids. J was trimmed by 2 bases and V by 5 bases; bases with no gene match: 9.

The CDR3, as DNA: TGTGCCAGCAGCCAAGATTTACAGCCGAGCTCCTACAATGAGCAGTTCTTC. This encodes CASSQDLQPSSYNEQFF. This rearrangement joins TRBV4-2 to TRBJ2-1, with D unresolved. The CDR3 has 17 amino acids. The germline V and J ends were trimmed by 0 bases and 0 bases, with 12 bases remaining between them. Germline CDR1 LGHNA, CDR2 YNFKEQ.

This sequence joins TRBV11-1 and TRBJ2-1; unclear D gene. V dropped 3 bases and J dropped 9 bases, with 6 bases sitting between them. CDR3 length equals 11 residues. Germline V gene lookup returns CDR1 SGHAT and CDR2 FQDESV (reference sequence). In DNA, the CDR3 is TGTGCCAGCAGCTTTTATTCTGAGCAGTTCTTC. Translating gives CASSFYSEQFF.

The chain employs TRBV3-1 (or the pseudogene TRBV3-2) and TRBJ2-1; D is perhaps TRBD2 (7 bases). The CDR3 is made up of 14 amino acids. Germline-derived CDR1 and CDR2 are LGHDT and YNNKEL (reference sequence). Deletions cut 4 bases from V and 2 bases from J, with 9 bases between. Here the CDR3 reads CASSRGGTYNEQFF. The CDR3 bases are TGTGCCAGCAGCCGGGGGGGCACCTACAATGAGCAGTTCTTC.

The chain employs TRBV3-1 (or the pseudogene TRBV3-2) and TRBJ2-1; TRBD2 matches at 9 bases. Germline CDR1 reads LGHDT; CDR2 reads YNNKEL (reference sequence). The CDR3 is made up of 15 amino acids. With 3 bases clipped from V and 8 bases from J, the junction kept 8 bases outside the gene matches. CDR3 amino acids: CASSHRGGAIDEQFF. The CDR3 DNA reads as TGTGCCAGCAGCCATCGCGGGGGGGCAATCGATGAGCAGTTCTTC.

The CDR3 is CASSQESGKRINEKLFF. DNA of the CDR3: TGCGCCAGCAGCCAAGAATCAGGGAAAAGGATTAATGAAAAACTGTTTTTT. This chain links TRBV4-1 with TRBJ1-4; D perhaps matches TRBD1 (5 bases). This CDR3 region has 17 residues. Germline V CDR1 and CDR2: MGHRA, YSYEKL. The V end lost 0 bases, the J end lost 4 bases, and 15 bases lay between the germline ends.

The V gene is TRBV6-5, the J gene TRBJ1-1, with D possibly TRBD1 on 6 matching bases. The CDR3 has 14 residues. Trimming stripped 4 bases from V and 5 bases from J, with 14 bases between. CDR1 is MNHEY, CDR2 SVGAGI, per germline. CDR3 sequence reads: CASSSTSDSTEAFF. The DNA for the CDR3 is TGTGCCAGCAGTTCAACCTCGGACAGTACTGAAGCTTTCTTT.

The chain is built from TRBV5-1 and TRBJ2-1; D unclear. The germline gives CDR1 SGHRS, CDR2 YFSETQ. V dropped 0 bases and J dropped 4 bases, with 8 bases sitting between them. The CDR3 is 14 residues long. The CDR3 region is CASSLGLEYNEQFF. The CDR3 nucleotides read TGCGCCAGCAGCTTGGGGTTGGAGTACAATGAGCAGTTCTTC.

This chain links TRBV5-4 with TRBJ1-1; unclear D gene. This CDR3 region has 15 residues. Germline loops: CDR1 SGHNT, CDR2 YYREEE (reference sequence). V was clipped by 2 bases and J by 0 bases, with 11 bases between them. This chain's CDR3 is CASSLNGGLNTEAFF. Here the CDR3 DNA reads TGTGCCAGCAGCTTAAACGGCGGCTTGAACACTGAAGCTTTCTTT.